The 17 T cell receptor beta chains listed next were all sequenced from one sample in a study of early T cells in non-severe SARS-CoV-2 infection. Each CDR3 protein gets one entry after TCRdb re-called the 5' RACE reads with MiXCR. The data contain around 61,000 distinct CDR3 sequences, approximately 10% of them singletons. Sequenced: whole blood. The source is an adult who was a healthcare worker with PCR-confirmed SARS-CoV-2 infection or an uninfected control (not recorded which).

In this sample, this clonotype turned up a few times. This CDR3 is CASRWTSGRETQYF. For the CDR3, the DNA is TGTGCCAGCAGGTGGACTAGCGGACGAGAGACCCAGTACTTC. The chain carries TRBV28 and TRBJ2-5; 10 positions match TRBD2. CDR1 and CDR2 (germline): MDHEN, SYDVKM. CDR3 size: 14 residues. The junction had 5 bases not matched to a gene; V was cut back by 6 bases and J by 4 bases.

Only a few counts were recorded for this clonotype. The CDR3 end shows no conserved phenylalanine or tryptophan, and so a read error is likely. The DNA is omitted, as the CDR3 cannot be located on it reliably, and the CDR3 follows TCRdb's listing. The CDR3 protein is CASSEVFGQRHL. The gene calls are TRBV6-1 and TRBJ2-5; TRBD1 is taken as the D call from the table, unchecked against the DNA. Germline V lookup: CDR1 MNHNS, CDR2 SASEGT. Ends included, the CDR3 has 12 residues.

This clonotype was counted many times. CDR3 protein: CASSTPDRVNYGAFF. As DNA, the CDR3 is TGTGCCAGCAGCACCCCTGACAGGGTGAATTACGGAGCTTTCTTT. The J gene is TRBJ1-1, the V gene TRBV28; 7 bases align to TRBD1. The CDR3 has 15 residues. The J segment lost 10 bases and the V segment lost 6 bases, leaving 17 bases of the junction unmatched. CDR1 is MDHEN and CDR2 is SYDVKM in the germline V gene.

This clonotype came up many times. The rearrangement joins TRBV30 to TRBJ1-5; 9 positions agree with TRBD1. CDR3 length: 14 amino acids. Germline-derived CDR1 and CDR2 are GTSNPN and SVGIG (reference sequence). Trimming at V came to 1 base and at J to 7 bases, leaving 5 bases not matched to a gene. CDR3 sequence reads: CAWSALTGGQPQHF. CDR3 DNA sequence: TGTGCCTGGAGTGCTTTGACAGGGGGACAGCCCCAGCATTTT.

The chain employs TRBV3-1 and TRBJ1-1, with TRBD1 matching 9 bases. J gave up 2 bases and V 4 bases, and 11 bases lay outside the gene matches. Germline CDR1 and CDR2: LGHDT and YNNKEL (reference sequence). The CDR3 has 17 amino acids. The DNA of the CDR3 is TGTGCCAGCAGCCGCCGATCACAGGGGGCGCTAAACACTGAAGCTTTCTTT. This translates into CASSRRSQGALNTEAFF.

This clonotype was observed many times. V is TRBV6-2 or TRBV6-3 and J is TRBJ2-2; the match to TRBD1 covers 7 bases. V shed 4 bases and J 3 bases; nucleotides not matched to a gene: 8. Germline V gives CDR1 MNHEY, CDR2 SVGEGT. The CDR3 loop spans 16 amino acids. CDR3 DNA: TGTGCCAGCAGTTTCTCGGGGACAGTGGACACCGGGGAGCTGTTTTTT. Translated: CASSFSGTVDTGELFF.

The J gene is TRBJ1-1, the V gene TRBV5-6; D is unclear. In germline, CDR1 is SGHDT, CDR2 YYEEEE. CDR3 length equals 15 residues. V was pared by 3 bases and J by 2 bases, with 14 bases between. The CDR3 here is CASSSRAEINTEAFF. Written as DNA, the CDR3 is TGTGCCAGCAGCTCGAGGGCAGAGATTAACACTGAAGCTTTCTTT.

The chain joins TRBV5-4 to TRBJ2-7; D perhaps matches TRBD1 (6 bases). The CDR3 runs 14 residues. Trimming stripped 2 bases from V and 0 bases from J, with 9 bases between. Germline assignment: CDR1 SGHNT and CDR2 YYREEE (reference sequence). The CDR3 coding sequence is TGTGCCAGCAGCTTCGGACAGTTCTCCTACGAGCAGTACTTC. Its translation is CASSFGQFSYEQYF.

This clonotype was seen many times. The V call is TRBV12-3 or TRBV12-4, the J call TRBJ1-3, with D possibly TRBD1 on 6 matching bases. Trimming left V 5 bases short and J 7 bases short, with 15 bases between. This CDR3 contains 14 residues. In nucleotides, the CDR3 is TGTGCCAGCAGTACCGACAGGACGGCGAACACCATATATTTT. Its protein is CASSTDRTANTIYF.

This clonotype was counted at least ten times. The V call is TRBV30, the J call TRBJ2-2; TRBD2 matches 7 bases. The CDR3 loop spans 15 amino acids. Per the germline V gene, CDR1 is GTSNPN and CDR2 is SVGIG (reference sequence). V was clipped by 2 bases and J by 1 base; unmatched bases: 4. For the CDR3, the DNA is TGTGCCTGGAGTCCGCTAGCGGAGAACACCGGGGAGCTGTTTTTT. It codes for CAWSPLAENTGELFF.

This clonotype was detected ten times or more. The CDR3 sequence: CSARIPPGVMGYNEQFF. CDR3 nucleotide sequence: TGCAGTGCTAGAATCCCGCCGGGGGTCATGGGGTACAATGAGCAGTTCTTC. V usage is TRBV20-1 and J usage is TRBJ2-1, with D tentatively TRBD2 (6 bases). The germline CDR1 and CDR2 sequences are DFQATT and SNEGSKA (reference sequence). The CDR3 extends over 17 amino acids. V gave up 2 bases and J gave up 4 bases, with 21 bases separating them.

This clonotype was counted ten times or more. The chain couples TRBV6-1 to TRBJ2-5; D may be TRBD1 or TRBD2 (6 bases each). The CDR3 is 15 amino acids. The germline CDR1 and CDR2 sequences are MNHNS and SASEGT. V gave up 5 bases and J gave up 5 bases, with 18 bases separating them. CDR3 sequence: CASSYYPGAGETQYF. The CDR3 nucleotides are TGTGCCAGCAGTTACTACCCAGGGGCGGGGGAGACCCAGTACTTC.

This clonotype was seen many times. The CDR3 spells CASSNGGVQETQYF. Written as DNA, the CDR3 is TGTGCCAGCAGCAACGGGGGGGTCCAAGAGACCCAGTACTTC. The chain combines TRBV6-6 with TRBJ2-5; 8 positions match TRBD2. V was pared by 6 bases and J by 1 base, with 4 bases of the junction left unmatched. Per germline, CDR1 MNHNY and CDR2 SVGAGI (reference sequence). The CDR3 contains 14 residues.

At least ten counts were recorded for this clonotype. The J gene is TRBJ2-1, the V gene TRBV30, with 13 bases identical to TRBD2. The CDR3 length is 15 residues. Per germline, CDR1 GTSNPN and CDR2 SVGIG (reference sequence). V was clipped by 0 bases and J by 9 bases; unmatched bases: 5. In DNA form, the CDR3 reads TGTGCCTGGAGTGTACTAGCGGGGGGGCAGGGTGAGCAGTTCTTC. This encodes CAWSVLAGGQGEQFF.

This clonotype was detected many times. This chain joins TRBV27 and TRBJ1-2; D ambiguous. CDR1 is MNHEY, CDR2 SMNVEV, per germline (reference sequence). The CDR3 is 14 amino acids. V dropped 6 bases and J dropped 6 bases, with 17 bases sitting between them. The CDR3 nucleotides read TGTGCCAGCAGCCTCCGGGCAGCTGTTCATGGCTACACCTTC. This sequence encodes CASSLRAAVHGYTF.

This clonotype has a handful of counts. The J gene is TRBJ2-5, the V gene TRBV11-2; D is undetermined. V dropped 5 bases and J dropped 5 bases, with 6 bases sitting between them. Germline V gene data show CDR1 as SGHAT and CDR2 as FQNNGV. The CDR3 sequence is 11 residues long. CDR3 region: CASSPSETQYF. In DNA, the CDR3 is TGTGCCAGCAGCCCGTCGGAGACCCAGTACTTC.

This CDR3 reads CASSLVAAPGSRYYGYTF. Written as DNA, the CDR3 is TGTGCCAGCAGCTTAGTCGCGGCCCCCGGCAGTCGCTACTATGGCTACACCTTC. The V gene is TRBV11-2, the J gene TRBJ1-2; D is unresolved. The CDR3 sequence is 18 residues long. Germline CDR1 is SGHAT and CDR2 is FQNNGV. The V and J ends lost 1 base and 3 bases respectively, with 21 bases between them.